This TCR beta chain was captured by sequencing in a study of control samples from healthy donors and cancer patients. The repertoire was sequenced with immunoSEQ multiplex PCR; TCRdb's copy has only in-frame clones and lacks some. In the table there are approximately 90,000 clones, around nine tenths of which are singletons. The CDR3 spans 17 residues. V dropped 5 bases and J dropped 1 base, with 17 bases sitting between them. Germline V gene sequence: CDR1 SGHAT, CDR2 FQNNGV. J is TRBJ2-2 and V is TRBV11-2; no definite D call. This TCR was sampled from a man under 40 in good health. Material for sequencing was blood. CDR3 region: CASSPKGGERNTGELFF. In DNA form, the CDR3 reads TGTGCCAGCAGCCCTAAGGGCGGAGAGAGGAACACCGGGGAGCTGTTTTTT. Full variable domain (outside the CDR3, taken from reference TRBV11-2 and TRBJ2-2): EAGVAQSPRYKIIEKRQSVAFWCNPISGHATLYWYQQILGQGPKLLIQFQNNGVVDDSQLPKDRFSAERLKGVDSTLKIQPAKLEDSAVYLCASSPKGGERNTGELFFGEGSRLTVL.